This is a list of T cell receptor beta chains from one sample in a study of T cells in Graves' hyperthyroidism and ophthalmopathy. TCRdb used MiXCR to reprocess the multiplex PCR reads, holding one entry per CDR3 protein. The sample carries around 420,000 distinct CDR3 sequences, less than 20% recorded once. Sequencing used blood. The source is a young woman with Graves' hyperthyroidism. The CDR3 runs from the conserved cysteine through the conserved F or W. D genes are given only for firm matches. Size is stated for part of the rows, as once, few or many counts, or as a class when the clone is expanded.

>TRBV4-1|TRBJ1-4|-|many
TGCGCCAGCAGCCAAGAAAGGGGGACTGGTAATGAAAAACTGTTTTTT
CASSQERGTGNEKLFF
>TRBV7-9|TRBJ1-3|-|-
TGTGCCAGCAGCACAGGATCCCCGGTCGGAAACACCATATATTTT
CASSTGSPVGNTIYF
>TRBV6-2/TRBV6-3|TRBJ1-4|TRBD1|many
TGTGCCAGCAGTTACGAACAGGGGCGGAAACTGTTTTTT
CASSYEQGRKLFF
>TRBV11-2|TRBJ2-2|-|many
TGTGCCAGCAGACATGGACAGCTCACCGGGGAGCTGTTTTTT
CASRHGQLTGELFF
>TRBV15|TRBJ2-1|-|many
TGTGCCACCAGAGCTATTGGGAATGAGCAGTTCTTC
CATRAIGNEQFF
>TRBV5-1|TRBJ1-2|-|-
TGCGCCAGCAGCTTGGGGGGCGCACTCTACTATGGCTACACCTTC
CASSLGGALYYGYTF
>TRBV7-8|TRBJ1-1|-|many
TGTGCCAGCAGCCCCCAGGGACCGAACACTGAAGCTTTCTTT
CASSPQGPNTEAFF
>TRBV19|TRBJ2-5|-|-
TGTGCCAGTAGTATGACTCAGGGCGGGGAGACCCAGTACTTC
CASSMTQGGETQYF
>TRBV7-9|TRBJ2-1|-|many
TGTGCCAGCAGCTCCGCCGGCGGGTTCATTGGTAATGAGCAGTTCTTC
CASSSAGGFIGNEQFF
>TRBV11-2|TRBJ1-2|-|many
TGTGCCAGCAGCTTAGGGGCAGGGCGGCTAGGGGGCTACACCTTC
CASSLGAGRLGGYTF
>TRBV27|TRBJ1-2|TRBD1|many
TGTGCCAGCAGTGGACAGGGGCTTGGCTACACCTTC
CASSGQGLGYTF
>TRBV30|TRBJ2-4|TRBD1|many
TGTGCCTGGACCTGGGACAGTCTAGCCAAAAACATTCAGTACTTC
CAWTWDSLAKNIQYF
>TRBV15|TRBJ1-6|-|many
TGTGCCACCAGCAGAGGGGGAAGGGACAAGGATTCACCCCTCCACTTT
CATSRGGRDKDSPLHF
>TRBV11-2|TRBJ1-4|-|many
TGTGCCAGCAGCTTACTCCGGAGGGGACCCAAAGAAAAACTGTTTTTT
CASSLLRRGPKEKLFF
>TRBV6-1|TRBJ2-3|-|-
TGTGCCACTAAAGAGGGCGGGCCCACAGATACGCAGTATTTT
CATKEGGPTDTQYF
>TRBV12-3/TRBV12-4|TRBJ2-5|-|many
TGTGCCAGCAACCGGGACCCAGAGACCCAGTACTTC
CASNRDPETQYF
>TRBV28|TRBJ1-5|TRBD1|few
TGTGCCAGCAGTTTCCTCCGGGACAGGGGATTGGATCAGCCCCAGCATTTT
CASSFLRDRGLDQPQHF
>TRBV11-2|TRBJ1-3|-|few
TGTGCCAGCAGCTTGACCCGAGACGGAAACACCATATATTTT
CASSLTRDGNTIYF
>TRBV4-1|TRBJ1-2|TRBD1|many
TGCGCCAGCAGACTTGGACAGGGCTTGAGCTATGGCTACACCTTC
CASRLGQGLSYGYTF
>TRBV19|TRBJ2-7|TRBD2|many
TGTGCCAGTAGTAGCGGGAGGAACTACGAGCAGTACTTC
CASSSGRNYEQYF
>TRBV5-1|TRBJ1-1|TRBD1|many
TGCGCCAGCAGCTTCCCAGGGGGTCCCGGCACTGAAGCTTTCTTT
CASSFPGGPGTEAFF
>TRBV20-1|TRBJ2-3|-|few
TGCAGTGCTTTGACAAGGGTCATAGATACGCAGTATTTT
CSALTRVIDTQYF
>TRBV29-1|TRBJ2-2|TRBD1|many
TGCAGCGTTGCGTCGACAGGGACGCAAAACACCGGGGAGCTGTTTTTT
CSVASTGTQNTGELFF
>TRBV7-9|TRBJ2-1|-|many
TGTGCCAGCAGCCCAGGGGGGGCCCGCTACAATGAGCAGTTCTTC
CASSPGGARYNEQFF
>TRBV27|TRBJ2-2|TRBD2|few
TGTGCCAGCAGTTCCCCGACGGGGGGGATCGCCGGGGAGCTGTTTTTT
CASSSPTGGIAGELFF
>TRBV7-2|TRBJ2-3|-|many
TGTGCCAGCAGCTTGGGCAGATCTACGCAGTATTTT
CASSLGRSTQYF
>TRBV6-6|TRBJ1-3|-|many
TGTGCCAGCAGTTACGAGGGTATAAAATCAAACACCATATATTTT
CASSYEGIKSNTIYF
>TRBV3-1|TRBJ2-3|-|few
TGTGCCAGCAGCCAAGAGGGACTGCGCACAGATACGCAGTATTTT
CASSQEGLRTDTQYF
>TRBV18|TRBJ1-1|TRBD1|-
TGTGCCAGCTCACCACCAGACAGGGGCGGGAACACTGAAGCTTTCTTT
CASSPPDRGGNTEAFF
>TRBV27|TRBJ2-3|TRBD2|once
TGTGCCAGCAGTTTATCGGGACTAGCGGGGGTGGGCACAGATACGCAGTATTTT
CASSLSGLAGVGTDTQYF
>TRBV5-1|TRBJ2-1|TRBD2|few
TGCGCCAGCAGCTTGGGGACTAGCGGGGGGGTCGACTTCGAGCAGTTCTTC
CASSLGTSGGVDFEQFF
>TRBV6-2/TRBV6-3|TRBJ1-1|TRBD1|few
TGTGCCAGCAGTTCCTGGACAGGGAACACTGAAGCTTTCTTT
CASSSWTGNTEAFF
>TRBV6-1|TRBJ2-7|-|-
TGTGCCAGCAGTAAGGGGTTGAGCTACGAGCAGTACTTC
CASSKGLSYEQYF
>TRBV9|TRBJ2-7|-|-
TGTGCCAGCAGCGTAGGGGCGGGGGCCTCCTACGAGCAGTACTTC
CASSVGAGASYEQYF
>TRBV2|TRBJ1-5|-|many
TGTGCCAGCAGCTACAGAGCGGAGCAGCCCCAGCATTTT
CASSYRAEQPQHF
>TRBV3-1|TRBJ1-2|-|-
TGTGCCAGCAGCCTCGGGCCATGGTTCGAGGGCTACACCTTC
CASSLGPWFEGYTF
>TRBV12-3/TRBV12-4|TRBJ2-3|TRBD2|many
TGTGCCAGCAGTTTAGTACCCCGCACTAGCGGGAGAGGCACAGATACGCAGTATTTT
CASSLVPRTSGRGTDTQYF
>TRBV4-1|TRBJ1-4|-|-
TGCGCCAGCAGCCAAGATCACAGTGACGGAAAACTGTTTTTT
CASSQDHSDGKLFF
>TRBV29-1|TRBJ2-4|TRBD1|many
TGCAGCGGGACAGGGTGGGATAACATTCAGTACTTC
CSGTGWDNIQYF
>TRBV18|TRBJ1-5|TRBD1|-
TGTGTCAGCTCACGGGACAGGAATCAGCCCCAGCATTTT
CVSSRDRNQPQHF
>TRBV5-1|TRBJ2-1|TRBD1|many
TGCGCCAGCAGCTTAGGGACAGCCCCGAACAATGAGCAGTTCTTC
CASSLGTAPNNEQFF
>TRBV3-1|TRBJ1-2|-|-
TGTGCCAGCAGCCAAGGGGGCGGACACAAGTATCCGGATGGCTACACCTTC
CASSQGGGHKYPDGYTF
>TRBV20-1|TRBJ1-3|TRBD1|-
TGCAGTGCCCCGGACAGGGCCTCTGGAAACACCATATATTTT
CSAPDRASGNTIYF
>TRBV20-1|TRBJ2-3|TRBD2|many
TGCAGTGGAGGGACTAGCGGGAGATTGGATACGCAGTATTTT
CSGGTSGRLDTQYF
>TRBV7-9|TRBJ2-7|-|many
TGTGCCAGCAGCTCTACCTGGGCCGCGCTTTCCTACGAGCAGTACTTC
CASSSTWAALSYEQYF
>TRBV14|TRBJ2-3|TRBD2|many
TGTGCCAGCAGCCAAGTGTCGGGCGGGAGAAGCACAGATACGCAGTATTTT
CASSQVSGGRSTDTQYF
>TRBV12-3/TRBV12-4|TRBJ2-7|-|-
TGTGCCAGCTCCTGGGGATCCGAGCAGTACTTC
CASSWGSEQYF
>TRBV12-3/TRBV12-4|TRBJ1-2|-|many
TGTGCCAGCAGTTTTGGAAAGGGCAACTATGGCTACACCTTC
CASSFGKGNYGYTF
>TRBV3-1|TRBJ2-3|-|many
TGTGCCAGCAGCCAAGCGAGCGGAGAACGGACAGATACGCAGTATTTT
CASSQASGERTDTQYF
>TRBV11-2|TRBJ2-3|TRBD2|many
TGTGCCAGCAGCCCTGGGACTAGGGGGACTAGCACAGATACGCAGTATTTT
CASSPGTRGTSTDTQYF
>TRBV6-1|TRBJ2-3|TRBD2|-
TGTGCCAGCAAACCAATAGCGGGAGGTAGCACAGATACGCAGTATTTT
CASKPIAGGSTDTQYF
>TRBV20-1|TRBJ2-5|TRBD1|many
TGCAGTGCTGGTCGGGACAGGGCAGGAGAGACCCAGTACTTC
CSAGRDRAGETQYF
>TRBV5-5|TRBJ2-7|TRBD2|many
TGTGCCAGCAGCACGGGACTAGCTACCTCCTACGAGCAGTACTTC
CASSTGLATSYEQYF
>TRBV6-1|TRBJ2-7|TRBD1|few
TGTGCCAGCAGTGAATGGAAACAGGGGGCGACTGGCTACGAGCAGTACTTC
CASSEWKQGATGYEQYF
>TRBV12-3/TRBV12-4|TRBJ1-1|-|many
TGTGCCAGCAGTCCCCCTTCGGCGAACACTGAAGCTTTCTTT
CASSPPSANTEAFF